The T cell receptor (beta chain) under discussion was sequenced for a study of shared clonotypes between healthy human individuals (dated by TCRdb to the early 2020s). Looking at the study overall: The cohort included three men and a couple of women between 18 and 49 years of age. Leukapheresis yielded between about 0.94 and 9.5 billion PBMCs per donor. To increase sequencing depth and limit assay-specific biases, TCR repertoire library preparation and sequencing were carried out by different laboratories using diverse techniques. For each donor, CD4 naive and CD4 memory were each given three plates, CD8 naive was given two plates, and CD8 memory was given one plate. To estimate repertoire size and how much clonotypes are shared between individuals, the study performed deep sequencing of blood TCR repertoires from five healthy adults. Study-wide conclusions, independent of this receptor: The small number of donors limited the genetic and exposure-history diversity represented. Incomplete sequencing was indicated by rarefaction of sorted-subset datasets, despite the large sequencing depth. Sampling was restricted to blood, and TCR repertoires in tissue are likely to differ from TCR repertoires in blood. Naive subsets generally had larger estimated clonotype richness than memory subsets. Pairwise subsampling indicated that sequencing depth was expected to affect the degree of clonotype sharing among donors. Higher generation probabilities were observed for clonotypes shared by all four sorted-subset donors than for non-shared clonotypes. About 4.5% of naive CD4, 3% to 3.5% of naive CD8, about 2.1% of memory CD4, and approximately 0.4% of memory CD8 clonotypes were shared across four donors.

TCR CDR3 regions were amplified from genomic DNA by multiplex PCR using the deep immunoSEQ assay. Genomic DNA extracted from each cell subset was distributed evenly over all wells of several immunoSEQ 96-well plates, and each plate served as one replicate. For sorted subsets, roughly 200 ng genomic DNA, equal to tens of thousands of T cell genomes, was loaded into each replicate PCR. Purified libraries were quantified with a Qubit 3.0 fluorometer, sized on a Bioanalyzer 2100, and re-quantified with the KAPA Library Quantification kit. Each immunoSEQ 96-well plate was sequenced on its own single-read 150-cycle Illumina NextSeq 550 flow cell. The authors processed their data as follows. The immunoSEQ output contained only junctional sequences without quality scores, so filtering could not match that applied to full-length reads. To assign V/J genes and CDR3, sequences were annotated using PyIR, a Python wrapper for IgBLAST v1.9, with IMGT germline references. Reads were removed for weak V/J assignments (E-value above 1e-6), missing CDR3, stop codons, out-of-frame junctions, or ambiguous translated residues. V3J clonotypes were defined as sequences sharing an identical inferred V gene, J gene, and CDR3 amino acid sequence. Percentage overlap between repertoires was calculated by dividing the number of shared unique clonotypes by the size of the smaller repertoire. Richness of each repertoire was evaluated using RTK rarefaction, the Chao1 estimator, and Recon v2.1 estimates of unobserved clonotypes. Generation probabilities were computed with OLGA for all TCRbeta clonotypes obtained by the gDNA method from a handful of donors. Here the immuneACCESS table is served through TCRdb, limited to in-frame sequences with V and J called. Missing clones are a known gap in these copies; in checked studies unresolved V genes cover under half, and the rest lacks a known reason. That table gives V, J and clone size, and the DNA gave D and trimming. For this sample the table gives about 870,000 clones, of which roughly 92% were detected only once. The ten most abundant clones make up around 24% of the sample.

CD8 naive samples consisted of CD45RO-negative cells that were positively selected for CCR7, yielding a CD45RA+CCR7+ population without TemRA cells. The donors were healthy, HIV-negative adults with no recently reported acute infections or vaccinations. All donors were Caucasian adults living in Nashville, Tennessee, USA. After blood collection by leukapheresis, PBMCs were isolated using Ficoll-Histopaque density gradient centrifugation and then cryopreserved in the vapor phase of liquid nitrogen. Purity and quantity of every magnetically sorted T cell population were checked by analytical flow cytometry. Genomic DNA was isolated from each sorted fraction and quantified by UV absorbance on a Nanodrop 2000c. Comment on this clone: Its antigen is still unknown. The input lacks base qualities; no much larger clone sits a single base away.

Germline trimming: 5 bases from V, 3 bases from J; junction bases outside gene matches: 2. CDR1 and CDR2 are read off the germline V gene (reference sequence) as LNHNV and YYDKDF. From the cysteine through the phenylalanine, the CDR3 covers 14 amino acids. Here the CDR3 DNA is all that survives: 42 bases in frame from base 1. The source material was naive CD8+ T cells sorted from blood. The cell subset or site label corresponds to: CD45RA+CCR7+. This clonotype originated in a man aged 25 to 45 in good health. Rearrangement joined TRBV15 to TRBJ1-5, with 9 bases in between that match TRBD1. The CDR3 amino acid sequence is: CATSGTGYNQPQHF. At the DNA level, the sequence is TGTGCCACCAGCGGGACAGGGTACAATCAGCCCCAGCATTTT.